The sequence of this T cell receptor (beta chain) was determined in a study of blood T cell repertoires in COVID-19. The V and J ends lost 0 bases and 4 bases respectively, with 13 bases between them. The CDR3 is 15 amino acids. Germline V gives CDR1 SGDLS, CDR2 YYNGEE. Sequenced by immunoSEQ multiplex PCR; TCRdb stores in-frame clones only, minus some. The table has around 380,000 clones, roughly 80% seen once. This TCR was recovered from a human donor with acute or convalescent COVID-19. The donor label of this sample is uncertain. This sequence joins TRBV9 and TRBJ2-5; tentative D call: TRBD2 (6 bases). What was sequenced was peripheral blood. The DNA of the CDR3 is TGTGCCAGCAGCGTAGTAGGCGGGGCGGGAGAGACCCAGTACTTC. Its protein product is CASSVVGGAGETQYF.